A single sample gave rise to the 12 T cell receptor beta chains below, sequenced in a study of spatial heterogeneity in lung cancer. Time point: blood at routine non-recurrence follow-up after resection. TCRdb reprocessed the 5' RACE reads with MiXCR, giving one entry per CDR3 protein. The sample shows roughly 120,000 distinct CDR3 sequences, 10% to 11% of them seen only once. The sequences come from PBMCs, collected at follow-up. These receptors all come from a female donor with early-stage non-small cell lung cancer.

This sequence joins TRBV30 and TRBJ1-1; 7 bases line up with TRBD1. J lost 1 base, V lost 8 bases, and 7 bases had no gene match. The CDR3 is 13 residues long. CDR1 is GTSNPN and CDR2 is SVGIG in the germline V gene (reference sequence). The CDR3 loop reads CALTGQPNTEAFF. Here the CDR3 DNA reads TGTGCCCTAACGGGACAGCCGAACACTGAAGCTTTCTTT.

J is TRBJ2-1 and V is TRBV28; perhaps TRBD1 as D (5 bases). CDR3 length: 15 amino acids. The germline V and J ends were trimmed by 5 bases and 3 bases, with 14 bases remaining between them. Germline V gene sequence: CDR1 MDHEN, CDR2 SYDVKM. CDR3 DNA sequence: TGTGCCAGCAGTGGCACAGGTCTAGGCTACAATGAGCAGTTCTTC. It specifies CASSGTGLGYNEQFF.

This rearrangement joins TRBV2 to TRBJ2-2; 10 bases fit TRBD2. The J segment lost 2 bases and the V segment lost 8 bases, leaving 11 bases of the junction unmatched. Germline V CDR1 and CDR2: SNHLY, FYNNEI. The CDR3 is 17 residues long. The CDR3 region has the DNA TGTGCCAGCGCTCCCAGGCTAGCGGGAGCCAACACCGGGGAGCTGTTTTTT. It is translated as CASAPRLAGANTGELFF.

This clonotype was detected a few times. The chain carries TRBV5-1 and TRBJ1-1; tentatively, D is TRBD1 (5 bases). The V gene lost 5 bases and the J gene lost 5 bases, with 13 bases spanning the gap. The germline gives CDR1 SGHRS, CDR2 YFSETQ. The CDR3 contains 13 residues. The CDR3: CASRYQGRTEAFF. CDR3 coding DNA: TGCGCCAGCAGATACCAGGGTCGGACTGAAGCTTTCTTT.

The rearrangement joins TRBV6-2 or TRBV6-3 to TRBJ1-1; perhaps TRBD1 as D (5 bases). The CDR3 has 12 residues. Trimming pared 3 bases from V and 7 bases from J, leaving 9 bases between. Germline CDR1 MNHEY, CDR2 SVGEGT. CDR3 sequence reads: CASSYGHYEAFF. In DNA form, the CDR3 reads TGTGCCAGCAGTTATGGACATTATGAAGCTTTCTTT.

Written as DNA, the CDR3 is TGCGCCAGCAGCTTGGTACAGGGCATCTACAATGAGCAGTTCTTC. Its protein product is CASSLVQGIYNEQFF. The rearrangement links TRBV5-1 to TRBJ2-1; possibly TRBD1 for D (6 bases). The germline CDR1 and CDR2 sequences are SGHRS and YFSETQ. CDR3 size: 15 residues. V lost 0 bases to trimming and J lost 3 bases, with 10 bases between them.

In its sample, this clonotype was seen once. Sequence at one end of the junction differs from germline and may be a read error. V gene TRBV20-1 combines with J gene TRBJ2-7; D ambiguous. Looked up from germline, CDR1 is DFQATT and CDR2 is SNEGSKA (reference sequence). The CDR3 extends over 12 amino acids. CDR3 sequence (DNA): TGCAGTGCTAGAGATAGTACCTACGGGCAGTACTTC. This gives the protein CSARDSTYGQYF.

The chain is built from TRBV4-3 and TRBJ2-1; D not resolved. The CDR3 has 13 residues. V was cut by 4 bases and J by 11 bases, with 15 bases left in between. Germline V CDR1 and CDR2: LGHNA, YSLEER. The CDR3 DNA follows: TGCGCCAGCAGCCCCGACGGCCTGCAGAAGCAGTTCTTC. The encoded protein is CASSPDGLQKQFF.

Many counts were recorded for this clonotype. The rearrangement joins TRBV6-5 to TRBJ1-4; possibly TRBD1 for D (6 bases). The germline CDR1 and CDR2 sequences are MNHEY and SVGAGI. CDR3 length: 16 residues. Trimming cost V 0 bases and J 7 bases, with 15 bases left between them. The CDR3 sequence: CASSYSPDRISEKLFF. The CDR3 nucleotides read TGTGCCAGCAGTTACTCCCCGGACAGAATAAGTGAAAAACTGTTTTTT.

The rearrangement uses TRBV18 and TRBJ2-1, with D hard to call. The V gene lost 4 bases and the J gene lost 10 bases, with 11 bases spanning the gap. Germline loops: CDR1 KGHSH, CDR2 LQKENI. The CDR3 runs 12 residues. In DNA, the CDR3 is TGTGCCAGCTCACTCCGTCTAGAGGAGCAGTTCTTC. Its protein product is CASSLRLEEQFF.

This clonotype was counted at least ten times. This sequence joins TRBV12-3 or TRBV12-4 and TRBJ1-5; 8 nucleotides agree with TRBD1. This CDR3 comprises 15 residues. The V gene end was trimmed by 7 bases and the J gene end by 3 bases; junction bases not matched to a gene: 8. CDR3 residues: CASTIGQGNNQPQHF. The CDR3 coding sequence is TGTGCCAGCACCATCGGACAGGGAAACAATCAGCCCCAGCATTTT.

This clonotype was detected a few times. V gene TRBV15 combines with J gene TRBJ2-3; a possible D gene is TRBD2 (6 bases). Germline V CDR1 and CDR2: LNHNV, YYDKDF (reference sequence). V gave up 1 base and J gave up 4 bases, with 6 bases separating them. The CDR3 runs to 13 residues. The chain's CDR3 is CATSRAGADTQYF. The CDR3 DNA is TGTGCCACCAGCAGAGCGGGAGCAGATACGCAGTATTTT.